A single sample is the source of the 12 T cell receptor beta chains below, sequenced in a study of Tregs in tolerant kidney transplant recipients. Data came from immunoSEQ multiplex PCR; TCRdb stores just in-frame clones and leaves some out. The sample lists approximately 16,000 clones; just under 80% were seen once. Sequenced here: Tregs from blood, sampled before the transplant. Receptors originate from a human donor who received a combined kidney and bone marrow transplant.

This clone appeared once. The V call is TRBV15, the J call TRBJ1-5; 10 bases fit TRBD1. The V segment lost 4 bases and the J segment 6 bases; nucleotides outside the gene matches: 3. This CDR3 spans 14 amino acids. Germline lookup yields CDR1 LNHNV and CDR2 YYDKDF (reference sequence). The CDR3 loop reads CATSIDRGRQPQHF. Written as DNA, the CDR3 is TGTGCCACCAGCATTGACAGGGGGCGTCAGCCCCAGCATTTT.

The chain has TRBV7-2 and TRBJ1-1; perhaps TRBD1 as D (6 bases). V was cut by 1 base and J by 3 bases, with 9 bases left in between. The length of the CDR3 is 14 residues. The V gene's germline CDR1 is SGHTA and CDR2 FQGNSA. CDR3 amino acids: CASSLGAGDTEAFF. The CDR3 nucleotides are TGTGCCAGCAGCTTAGGAGCAGGGGACACTGAAGCTTTCTTT. The variable domain in full, with the rest retrieved from reference TRBV7-2 and TRBJ1-1, is GAGVSQSPSNKVTEKGKDVELRCDPISGHTALYWYRQSLGQGLEFLIYFQGNSAPDKSGLPSDRFSAERTGGSVSTLTIQRTQQEDSAVYLCASSLGAGDTEAFFGQGTRLTVV.

This rearrangement joins TRBV27 to TRBJ2-1; TRBD1 matches 9 bases. The CDR3 is made up of 16 amino acids. Trimming removed 5 bases from V and 5 bases from J; junction bases left unmatched: 10. CDR1 MNHEY and CDR2 SMNVEV come from the germline V gene (reference sequence). This CDR3 reads CASSPRTGEGHNEQFF. DNA of the CDR3: TGTGCCAGCAGTCCCCGGACAGGGGAAGGGCACAATGAGCAGTTCTTC.

The chain employs TRBV5-1 and TRBJ2-1; D perhaps matches TRBD2 (5 bases). This CDR3 region has 15 residues. Trimming took off 4 bases at V and 0 bases at J, with 11 bases between the two ends. In germline, CDR1 is SGHRS, CDR2 YFSETQ. The CDR3 reads CASSTGLNSYNEQFF. For the CDR3, the DNA is TGCGCCAGCAGCACCGGACTCAACTCCTACAATGAGCAGTTCTTC.

The chain employs TRBV5-1 and TRBJ2-1; 11 bases fit TRBD2. Per the germline V gene, CDR1 is SGHRS and CDR2 is YFSETQ. Trimming removed 0 bases from V and 4 bases from J; junction bases left unmatched: 3. The CDR3 is made up of 16 amino acids. As DNA, the CDR3 is TGCGCCAGCAGCTTGGCACCTAGCGGGGGGTACAATGAGCAGTTCTTC. This codes for CASSLAPSGGYNEQFF.

The chain has TRBV19 and TRBJ2-6, with TRBD2 as a possible D gene (6 bases). This CDR3 region has 18 residues. V lost 2 bases and J lost 0, with 14 bases in between. Germline V gene lookup returns CDR1 LNHDA and CDR2 SQIVND (reference sequence). The CDR3 DNA reads TGTGCCAGTAGTATAATGGGCACGGGAGTCTCTGGGGCCAACGTCCTGACTTTC. Its translation: CASSIMGTGVSGANVLTF.

This clone was counted a single time. J is TRBJ1-2 and V is TRBV6-1; 8 bases align to TRBD1. This CDR3 comprises 15 residues. With 7 bases clipped from V and 1 base from J, the junction kept 8 bases outside the gene matches. CDR1 and CDR2 from the germline V gene are MNHNS and SASEGT. CDR3 in amino acids: CASTRGLGDNYGYTF. CDR3 sequence (DNA): TGTGCCAGCACCAGGGGGCTTGGGGATAACTATGGCTACACCTTC.

This sequence joins TRBV4-1 and TRBJ2-6; 8 positions match TRBD2. CDR3 length: 18 amino acids. Germline assignment: CDR1 MGHRA and CDR2 YSYEKL. The J segment lost 0 bases and the V segment lost 4 bases, leaving 8 bases of the junction unmatched. The CDR3 region is CASSRGLAGNSGANVLTF. The DNA for the CDR3 is TGCGCCAGCAGCCGCGGACTAGCCGGAAACTCTGGGGCCAACGTCCTGACTTTC.

The rearrangement uses TRBV4-2 and TRBJ1-1; a possible D gene is TRBD1 (5 bases). Germline CDR1 reads LGHNA; CDR2 reads YNFKEQ. The CDR3 has 18 residues. Trimming took off 1 base at V and 1 base at J, with 19 bases between the two ends. The CDR3 coding sequence is TGTGCCAGCAGCCAAGTCCTGGGCAGGGCGCCTGCGAACACTGAAGCTTTCTTT. This gives the protein CASSQVLGRAPANTEAFF.

This chain connects TRBV7-8 to TRBJ2-7; 8 nucleotides line up with TRBD1. This CDR3 has 14 amino acids. From germline, CDR1 is SGHVS and CDR2 FQNEAQ. V lost 5 bases to trimming and J lost 6 bases; unmatched junction nucleotides: 9. The CDR3 reads CASSGDRGRSEQYF. Here the CDR3 DNA reads TGTGCCAGCAGCGGAGACAGGGGAAGGAGCGAGCAGTACTTC.

The genes are TRBV9 and TRBJ2-6, with TRBD1 matching 7 bases. V was pared by 4 bases and J by 7 bases, with 8 bases of the junction left unmatched. CDR1 is SGDLS and CDR2 is YYNGEE in the germline V gene. The CDR3 length is 15 residues. CDR3 sequence: CASSHRDSLANVLTF. CDR3 nucleotide sequence: TGTGCCAGCAGCCATCGGGACAGTCTTGCCAACGTCCTGACTTTC.

This clone was detected only a few times. This chain uses TRBV14 with TRBJ1-2; 7 nucleotides match TRBD1. The CDR3 contains 14 residues. J gave up 7 bases and V 0 bases, and 5 bases lay outside the gene matches. Germline V lookup: CDR1 SGHDN, CDR2 FVKESK. CDR3 in amino acids: CASSQEDRVSGYTF. The CDR3 DNA sequence: TGTGCCAGCAGCCAAGAAGACAGGGTATCTGGCTACACCTTC.